This T cell receptor (beta chain) is drawn from a study of blood T cell repertoires in COVID-19. This clone was seen only a few times. Original analysis: Reference gene primer amplification in the assay estimated nucleated cell counts. TCRdb keeps only in-frame clones here, not all; method: immunoSEQ multiplex PCR. V, J and clone size derive from that table, while D and trimming were established from the DNA sequence. This sample has fewer than 300,000 clones, with more than 70% found just once. Germline-derived CDR1 and CDR2 are SGHNT and YYREEE (reference sequence). With V trimmed by 4 bases and J by 4 bases, 10 bases remained unmatched. This CDR3 region has 16 residues.

This rearrangement joins TRBV5-4 to TRBJ2-7; 11 bases agree with TRBD1. The source of this sequence is a woman between 35 and 50 years old with acute COVID-19. The specimen sequenced was PBMCs or T cells enriched from blood (not recorded which). The CDR3 spells CASSTAGTGGLYEQYV. The CDR3 bases are TGTGCCAGCAGCACCGCCGGGACAGGGGGGCTTTACGAGCAGTACGTC.